This TCR beta chain emerged from a study of molecular identifiers for immune sequencing clone quantification. The study, taken as a whole, reports: For effector cells, clones above 20 RNA copies held over 97% of molecules; for naive cells, under 1%.

Per germline, CDR1 SQVTM and CDR2 ANQGSEA. The CDR3 loop spans 13 amino acids. Preparation methods for the bulk TCR libraries were those previously described, with listed TCR primers. TCRdb redid the calling of the PCR reads with MiXCR, one entry per CDR3 protein. The data show 88,000 or so distinct CDR3 sequences, 21% seen once. Each library that profiled naive CD8 cells came from approximately 20,000 to 1,000,000 sorted cells with 10%, 30% or 50% RNA. The CD8+CD4-CCR7+CD45RA+ phenotype defined the sorted naive CD8 T cells. As to this clonotype: Its antigen is not known.

This chain connects TRBV29-1 to TRBJ2-1; the D is unclear. The sample was naive CD8+ T cells from blood, with Jurkat cell RNA spiked in. Subset of the sample: FACS-sorted CD8+CD4-CCR7+CD45RA+ naive T cells. The receptor's source is a human donor in good health. Some libraries in this study had Jurkat cell RNA spiked in. The DNA for the CDR3 is TGCAGTAGTATACAGAGGAACTACAATGAGCAGTTCTTC. It specifies CSSIQRNYNEQFF.